One sample yielded the 24 T cell receptor beta chains listed below, sequenced in a study of cytomegalovirus exposure and HLA in healthy donors (dated by TCRdb to about 2017). Library construction relied on the immunoSEQ multiplex PCR assay. For the multiplex PCR, a mixture combining 60 forward primers for TCR Vbeta segments and 13 reverse primers for TCR Jbeta segments was used. The source is immuneACCESS, and TCRdb retained only in-frame sequences with V and J called. Part of the clones is not carried over; for the studies checked, unresolved V genes explain less than half of this, and the remainder is unexplained. Across this sample there are tens of thousands of clones, with under 80% seen only once. 12% of the sample belongs to the ten largest clones. The sample was PBMCs. The source of these receptors is a male donor in good health and CMV-seropositive.

V and J are TRBV29-1 and TRBJ2-7; TRBD2 matches at 10 bases. With V trimmed by 6 bases and J by 3 bases, 8 bases remained unmatched. CDR3 length: 14 amino acids. Germline V lookup: CDR1 SQVTM, CDR2 ANQGSEA. The chain's CDR3 is CSVVGTSEIYEQYF. Here the CDR3 DNA reads TGCAGCGTAGTGGGGACTAGCGAGATCTACGAGCAGTACTTC.

This rearrangement joins TRBV6-1 to TRBJ2-2; no clear D gene. Trimming took off 8 bases at V and 0 bases at J, with 7 bases between the two ends. The CDR3 length is 13 residues. The germline CDR1 and CDR2 sequences are MNHNS and SASEGT. CDR3 coding DNA: TGTGCCAGCGAACTTCCGAACACCGGGGAGCTGTTTTTT. Its translation is CASELPNTGELFF.

The CDR3 reads CASSLVETGDRSNTRYF. Written as DNA, the CDR3 is TGTGCCAGCAGCTTGGTTGAGACAGGGGACCGCAGCAATACCCGATATTTT. This chain uses TRBV5-6 with TRBJ1-3; 8 positions match TRBD1. Germline V gives CDR1 SGHDT, CDR2 YYEEEE. CDR3 length: 17 residues. The V gene end was trimmed by 0 bases and the J gene end by 15 bases; junction bases not matched to a gene: 20.

The chain uses TRBV6-5 and TRBJ1-2; 9 bases are a match to TRBD1. V dropped 6 bases and J dropped 2; count of bases not matched to a gene: 4. The CDR3 runs 14 residues. Germline CDR1 reads MNHEY; CDR2 reads SVGAGI. The CDR3 DNA reads as TGTGCCAGCAGGCGGGACAGGGTAAACTATGGCTACACCTTC. This codes for CASRRDRVNYGYTF.

The chain employs TRBV21-1 and TRBJ1-1; TRBD1, the D gene given by the table, was not confirmed from the DNA. TRBV21-1 is reported as a pseudogene. The CDR3 covers 14 residues. The CDR3 protein is CASSKGQGPLGAFF. The DNA for the CDR3 is TGTGCCAGCAGCAAAGGGCAGGGGCCCTTGGGAGCTTTCTTT.

Only a few counts were recorded for this clone. The genes are TRBV11-2 and TRBJ1-1, with 9 bases matching TRBD1. The germline CDR1 and CDR2 sequences are SGHAT and FQNNGV. Trimming cost V 7 bases and J 5 bases; bases outside gene matches: 8. This CDR3 comprises 14 residues. CDR3 in amino acids: CASNGQGSWTEAFF. CDR3 sequence (DNA): TGTGCCAGCAACGGACAGGGGTCATGGACTGAAGCTTTCTTT.

The J gene is TRBJ2-3, the V gene TRBV5-6, with TRBD2 identical over 10 bases. V shed 4 bases and J 0 bases; nucleotides not matched to a gene: 8. Per the germline V gene, CDR1 is SGHDT and CDR2 is YYEEEE. The CDR3 extends over 17 amino acids. The CDR3 spells CASSRLLAGISTDTQYF. In DNA form, the CDR3 reads TGTGCCAGCAGCCGCTTACTAGCGGGAATTAGCACAGATACGCAGTATTTT.

The chain recombines TRBV19 with TRBJ1-2; D call uncertain. V lost 3 bases, J lost 2 bases, and 4 bases lay in between. The CDR3 extends over 12 amino acids. CDR1 and CDR2 from the germline V gene are LNHDA and SQIVND (reference sequence). The CDR3 DNA sequence: TGTGCCAGTAGTATTAGCAACTATGGCTACACCTTC. As protein: CASSISNYGYTF.

This chain uses TRBV6-5 with TRBJ1-4; perhaps TRBD1 as D (6 bases). V was shortened by 4 bases and J by 7 bases, with 13 bases between the two germline ends. The CDR3 extends over 14 amino acids. Germline loops: CDR1 MNHEY, CDR2 SVGAGI. The CDR3 DNA is TGTGCCAGCAGTTGGGACACCCGGGGTGAAAAACTGTTTTTT. Its protein is CASSWDTRGEKLFF.

The chain employs TRBV5-1 and TRBJ1-4; D call uncertain. Between the trimmed V and J ends, which lost 0 bases and 3 bases, there was a span of 15 bases. CDR3 length: 17 residues. Germline V CDR1 and CDR2: SGHRS, YFSETQ. CDR3 residues: CASSLATLGFSNEKLFF. In nucleotides, the CDR3 is TGCGCCAGCAGCTTGGCTACCCTCGGGTTTTCTAATGAAAAACTGTTTTTT.

CDR3 loop: CASSLKYPGQGNQPQHF. The CDR3 DNA follows: TGTGCCAGCAGTTTAAAGTATCCGGGACAGGGCAATCAGCCCCAGCATTTT. The chain carries TRBV27 and TRBJ1-5, with 8 bases lining up with TRBD1. The CDR3 contains 17 residues. With V trimmed by 2 bases and J by 2 bases, 8 bases remained unmatched. The germline gives CDR1 MNHEY, CDR2 SMNVEV (reference sequence).

The V and J genes are TRBV5-1 and TRBJ1-3; D is ambiguous. Trimming took 4 bases from V and 2 from J, leaving 7 bases between them. The CDR3 runs to 13 residues. Germline CDR1 SGHRS, CDR2 YFSETQ. CDR3 bases: TGCGCCAGCAGCGCGGGTCCTGGAAACACCATATATTTT. Its translation: CASSAGPGNTIYF.

This chain connects TRBV6-5 to TRBJ1-1; D perhaps matches TRBD1 (5 bases). Germline CDR1 MNHEY, CDR2 SVGAGI. This CDR3 has 13 amino acids. V was pared by 4 bases and J by 4 bases, with 10 bases between. The CDR3 region is CASSSPGGTEAFF. The CDR3 DNA is TGTGCCAGCAGTTCTCCCGGGGGCACTGAAGCTTTCTTT.

This clone was found a few times. The rearrangement uses TRBV5-1 and TRBJ2-5, with 9 bases that match TRBD1. The CDR3 has 16 residues. Germline V gives CDR1 SGHRS, CDR2 YFSETQ. Germline trimming cut 0 bases from V and 3 bases from J; bases unmatched to any gene: 6. The CDR3 DNA follows: TGCGCCAGCAGCTTGGGCCCGGGACAGGGAAAAGAGACCCAGTACTTC. Its translation: CASSLGPGQGKETQYF.

The rearrangement joins TRBV23-1 to TRBJ2-7; 7 bases fit TRBD2. TRBV23-1 is noted as an ORF with a role that remains uncertain. CDR3 length equals 15 residues. The ends lost 3 bases at V and 0 bases at J; junction bases unmatched: 5. The CDR3 DNA sequence: TGCGCCAGCAGTCAGGCCAGCGGGATCTCCTACGAGCAGTACTTC. This translates into CASSQASGISYEQYF.

This clone was observed a handful of times. The rearrangement links TRBV6-6 to TRBJ2-7; 11 positions match TRBD2. The germline gives CDR1 MNHNY, CDR2 SVGAGI (reference sequence). The trim removed 7 bases at V and 3 bases at J, leaving 5 bases unmatched. The CDR3 sequence is 14 residues long. CDR3 in DNA: TGTGCCAGCACCAGACTAGCGGGGTTCTACGAGCAGTACTTC. Residues: CASTRLAGFYEQYF.

The CDR3 region is CASSGEAGLGYNEQFF. DNA for the CDR3: TGCGCCAGCAGCGGAGAAGCGGGACTAGGTTACAATGAGCAGTTCTTC. The gene calls are TRBV5-1 and TRBJ2-1; 8 bases map to TRBD2. Germline V gives CDR1 SGHRS, CDR2 YFSETQ. The CDR3 totals 16 residues. Trimming removed 4 bases from V and 4 bases from J; junction bases left unmatched: 10.

This clone was seen just once. V and J are TRBV5-8 and TRBJ2-7, with D possibly TRBD2 on 6 matching bases. Germline lookup yields CDR1 SGHTS and CDR2 YDEGEE. V was clipped by 2 bases and J by 3 bases, with 12 bases between them. The CDR3 length is 14 residues. Here the CDR3 reads CASSFDGGVYEQYF. In nucleotides, the CDR3 is TGTGCCAGCAGCTTTGATGGAGGGGTCTACGAGCAGTACTTC. Complete variable domain (other parts from reference TRBV5-8 and TRBJ2-7): EAGVTQSPTHLIKTRGQQATLRCSPISGHTSVYWYQQALGLGLQFLLWYDEGEERNRGNFPPRFSGRQFPNYSSELNVNALELEDSALYLCASSFDGGVYEQYFGPGTRLTVT.

The chain recombines TRBV6-5 with TRBJ2-2; perhaps TRBD2 as D (5 bases). The CDR3 is made up of 14 amino acids. The germline V and J ends were trimmed by 2 bases and 7 bases, with 11 bases remaining between them. Per the germline V gene, CDR1 is MNHEY and CDR2 is SVGAGI. CDR3 sequence reads: CASSYDHRGGELFF. In nucleotides, the CDR3 is TGTGCCAGCAGTTACGATCACCGGGGCGGGGAGCTGTTTTTT.

J is TRBJ1-2 and V is TRBV19, with TRBD1 matching 7 bases. This CDR3 contains 15 residues. Germline-derived CDR1 and CDR2 are LNHDA and SQIVND (reference sequence). V lost 6 bases to trimming and J lost 2 bases; unmatched junction nucleotides: 9. The CDR3 sequence: CASSPDRVGNYGYTF. The CDR3 DNA is TGTGCCAGTAGCCCTGACAGGGTCGGCAACTATGGCTACACCTTC.

The chain links TRBV11-3 to TRBJ2-1; 9 bases are shared with TRBD1. Germline V lookup: CDR1 SGHNT, CDR2 YENEEA. CDR3 size: 14 residues. V lost 5 bases, J lost 8 bases, and 7 bases stayed unmatched. CDR3 bases: TGTGCCAGCAGCCCCGGGACAGGGATACATGAGCAGTTCTTC. It codes for CASSPGTGIHEQFF.

This clone was counted only a few times. V gene TRBV12-5 combines with J gene TRBJ1-1; the match to TRBD1 covers 9 bases. The CDR3 loop spans 16 amino acids. Trimming removed 5 bases from V and 4 bases from J; junction bases left unmatched: 11. Germline values: CDR1 LGHNT, CDR2 FRNRAP. The DNA for the CDR3 is TGTGCTAGTGGTATCACCACGGGGACAGGGCTCACTGAAGCTTTCTTT. Amino acids: CASGITTGTGLTEAFF.

The chain employs TRBV18 and TRBJ1-1; the D gene is possibly TRBD1 (6 bases). This CDR3 comprises 13 residues. V dropped 5 bases and J dropped 6 bases, with 13 bases sitting between them. Looked up from germline, CDR1 is KGHSH and CDR2 is LQKENI. The CDR3 loop reads CASSLQGYAEAFF. As DNA, the CDR3 is TGTGCCAGCTCATTACAGGGTTATGCTGAAGCTTTCTTT.

V is TRBV28 and J is TRBJ1-2, with D unresolved. V was trimmed by 6 bases and J by 0 bases, leaving 14 bases between them. The CDR3 runs 15 residues. The germline V gene encodes CDR1 MDHEN and CDR2 SYDVKM. CDR3 nucleotide sequence: TGTGCCAGCAGGACGGTGAGGCTTACTAACTATGGCTACACCTTC. Translated: CASRTVRLTNYGYTF.